These T cell receptor beta chains were read from a single sample in a study of cytomegalovirus exposure and HLA in healthy donors. The protocol was immunoSEQ multiplex PCR, while the TCRdb copy is restricted to in-frame clones and leaves out a portion. The table records roughly 160,000 clones, approximately 77% of them present only once. The sample taken for sequencing was PBMCs. The origin of the receptors is a female donor in good health and CMV-seronegative. CDR3s include the opening cysteine and the closing phenylalanine or tryptophan. The D gene is left open where the match is weak.

D gene,V gene,J gene,CDR3 protein
.,TRBV7-9,TRBJ1-2,CASSLAPGQKNGYTF
TRBD1,TRBV2,TRBJ1-1,CASTQGGGNTEAFF
TRBD2,TRBV7-3,TRBJ2-3,CASSDGGSPATQYF
TRBD1,TRBV19,TRBJ1-5,CASRDRGGNQPQHF
TRBD1,TRBV6-1,TRBJ2-7,CASSKGAQYVEQYF
TRBD2,TRBV5-6,TRBJ2-3,CASSSKLTSGPGGTQYF
.,TRBV19,TRBJ2-2,CASSPRTANTGELFF
TRBD2,TRBV4-1,TRBJ2-2,CASSPWEGGSGELFF
TRBD2,TRBV9,TRBJ2-3,CASSPRGGKAGGPDTQYF
.,TRBV7-9,TRBJ1-3,CASSADQTVSGNTIYF
.,TRBV7-2,TRBJ1-1,CASSLTGLGAEAFF
TRBD1,TRBV9,TRBJ1-2,CASNNPGQGGYTF
.,TRBV19,TRBJ2-7,CASSIKAQPSSYEQYF
TRBD2,TRBV11-3,TRBJ2-3,CASSSTRTSGGGTQYF
TRBD1,TRBV7-3,TRBJ1-2,CASSLTGGKVDGYTF
TRBD1,TRBV4-1,TRBJ2-4,CASSQDLRQGALINIQYF
.,TRBV10-3,TRBJ1-5,CAISGADNQPQHF
.,TRBV18,TRBJ1-4,CASSPPAPDEKLFF
.,TRBV28,TRBJ1-1,CASRMTVSGEAFF
TRBD2,TRBV18,TRBJ2-4,CASSPPLQRGGRDIQYF
.,TRBV7-9,TRBJ1-2,CASSEEYSDGYTF
TRBD1,TRBV5-6,TRBJ1-6,CASRRQGDNSPLHF
TRBD2,TRBV7-2,TRBJ2-1,CASSPAGGYNEQFF
.,TRBV27,TRBJ2-1,CASSFPGQQQFF
.,TRBV7-2,TRBJ2-3,CASSLTGGTDTQYF
TRBD1,TRBV18,TRBJ1-6,CASSPPTGAYNSPLHF
.,TRBV27,TRBJ1-2,CASSLEARDPYGYTF
.,TRBV19,TRBJ1-2,CASSSPGSSLYGYTF
.,TRBV7-2,TRBJ2-3,CASSLRGGATDTQYF
TRBD2,TRBV2,TRBJ2-5,CASGKAGATQETQYF
.,TRBV7-3,TRBJ2-3,CASSPTRRQVGGTQYF
.,TRBV29-1,TRBJ2-7,CSVLTASSYEQYF
.,TRBV20-1,TRBJ1-2,CSARFRDTF
.,TRBV6-1,TRBJ1-6,CASSELGGHDSPLHF
.,TRBV5-3,TRBJ2-5,CARSLEAGSETQYF
TRBD2,TRBV19,TRBJ2-7,CASSPRGGHQGEQYF
TRBD1,TRBV11-2,TRBJ2-6,CASSLEWSEWDRSF
.,TRBV2,TRBJ2-7,CASSLMAGVNYEQYF
TRBD1,TRBV28,TRBJ2-5,CASRAGTGEKETQYF
TRBD1,TRBV27,TRBJ1-5,CASSLGTGPHQPQHF
TRBD2,TRBV7-3,TRBJ2-5,CASSPTGLAGGQERETQYF
.,TRBV5-4,TRBJ1-1,CATRAGNEAFF
.,TRBV27,TRBJ1-2,CASSRHGTLGNYGYTF
.,TRBV4-3,TRBJ2-3,CASSQDPGVNTDTQYF
.,TRBV11-2,TRBJ1-1,CASSSLMNTEAFF
.,TRBV7-3,TRBJ1-5,CASSPPPGSNQPQHF
.,TRBV10-1,TRBJ2-7,CASPPGRGDLYEQYF
TRBD2,TRBV6-6,TRBJ2-5,CASRGGYDVETQYF
.,TRBV2,TRBJ2-7,CASSEEVVSSAF
.,TRBV9,TRBJ1-4,CASSVDDGGEKLFF
.,TRBV9,TRBJ2-3,CASSFDTSTDTQYF